One sample yielded the 28 T cell receptor beta chains listed below, sequenced in a study of beta chain features in type 1 diabetes. Points from the study as a whole: For Type 1 diabetes patients, all four CD4+ subsets carried TCRB CDR3s that were moderately but significantly shorter.

Which antigens these TCRs recognize remains unknown. What was sequenced were expressed TCRB transcripts, since all of the isolated RNA had been reverse transcribed. The data were produced by immunoSEQ multiplex PCR, yet TCRdb's version contains in-frame clones alone and is incomplete. The top ten hold approximately 0.022% of the sample, which has nearly 700,000 clones, about an eighth seen once. Material for sequencing was naive CD4+ T cells from blood. These receptors were taken from a man in his late teens or twenties with type 1 diabetes.

The chain recombines TRBV10-2 with TRBJ1-2; 12 bases align to TRBD1. In germline, CDR1 is WSHSY, CDR2 SAAADI. V was clipped by 7 bases and J by 6 bases; unmatched bases: 9. The CDR3 sequence is 15 residues long. This chain's CDR3 is CASNPGTGGAHGYTF. DNA of the CDR3: TGCGCCAGCAACCCCGGGACAGGGGGCGCCCATGGCTACACCTTC.

In this sample, this clone turned up a few times. The DNA of the CDR3 is TGTGCCAGCAGCGCCCGATTACAATCGGAAGAGACCCAGTACTTC. It translates to CASSARLQSEETQYF. The chain carries TRBV9 and TRBJ2-5, with D hard to call. V lost 3 bases and J 3 bases, leaving 15 bases between the germline ends. This CDR3 has 15 amino acids. Germline V gene lookup returns CDR1 SGDLS and CDR2 YYNGEE.

This clone appeared a few times. The chain joins TRBV18 to TRBJ1-1; D gene unclear. The V end was cut by 4 bases, the J end by 10 bases, with 10 bases between. The length of the CDR3 is 11 residues. Germline V gene lookup returns CDR1 KGHSH and CDR2 LQKENI. The CDR3 coding sequence is TGTGCCAGCTCACGCACGAACGCAGCTTTCTTT. Amino acids: CASSRTNAAFF.

This clone was recorded a few times. This rearrangement joins TRBV5-6 to TRBJ1-2; a weak D match, TRBD1 (6 bases). V dropped 6 bases and J dropped 7 bases, with 16 bases sitting between them. CDR1 is SGHDT, CDR2 YYEEEE, per germline. This CDR3 region has 13 residues. The CDR3 spells CASILRGAAGYTF. CDR3 sequence (DNA): TGTGCCAGCATCCTCCGGGGGGCCGCTGGCTACACCTTC.

This clone was found a few times. The V and J genes are TRBV2 and TRBJ1-2; no definite D call. Germline V gene data show CDR1 as SNHLY and CDR2 as FYNNEI. This CDR3 comprises 13 residues. Trimming took off 5 bases at V and 3 bases at J, with 10 bases between the two ends. Written as DNA, the CDR3 is TGTGCCAGCAGTCAGAGGAGGGACTATGGCTACACCTTC. Translated: CASSQRRDYGYTF.

This clone was seen more than once but under ten times. This rearrangement joins TRBV6-6 to TRBJ2-7, with D hard to call. This CDR3 is built from 14 residues. Germline-derived CDR1 and CDR2 are MNHNY and SVGAGI (reference sequence). V dropped 2 bases and J dropped 0 bases, with 8 bases sitting between them. CDR3 region: CASSYGRFSYEQYF. The CDR3 DNA follows: TGTGCCAGCAGTTACGGACGGTTCTCCTACGAGCAGTACTTC.

This clone was detected only a few times. CDR3 sequence: CASSYMTVSGYTF. CDR3 in DNA: TGTGCCAGCAGCTATATGACGGTGTCTGGCTACACCTTC. The genes are TRBV13 and TRBJ1-2; the D is unclear. The V end was cut by 4 bases, the J end by 7 bases, with 13 bases between. This CDR3 region has 13 residues. Germline-derived CDR1 and CDR2 are PRHDT and FYEKMQ (reference sequence).

This chain joins TRBV5-1 and TRBJ2-5, with D possibly matching TRBD2 (5 bases). The CDR3 is made up of 16 amino acids. Germline CDR1 and CDR2: SGHRS and YFSETQ. Trimming cost V 1 base and J 5 bases, with 18 bases left between them. The CDR3: CASSLLSSQPGETQYF. The CDR3 region has the DNA TGCGCCAGCAGCTTGTTATCGAGCCAACCGGGGGAGACCCAGTACTTC.

This clone was found a few times. The junction departs from germline at one end; a sequencing error may be responsible. The chain recombines TRBV7-7 with TRBJ2-3; maybe TRBD1 (5 bases). Per the germline V gene, CDR1 is SSHAT and CDR2 is FNYEAQ (reference sequence). The CDR3 is 16 amino acids. The CDR3, as DNA: TGTGCTAGCAGCTTAGGGGTCCAGGGCGGCCCAGATACGCAGTATTTT. This sequence encodes CASSLGVQGGPDTQYF.

The chain employs TRBV5-1 and TRBJ2-2; D remains ambiguous. The CDR3 sequence is 15 residues long. V was trimmed by 3 bases and J by 2 bases, leaving 11 bases between them. Germline V gene data show CDR1 as SGHRS and CDR2 as YFSETQ. The CDR3 sequence is CASSSDLPNTGELFF. In DNA form, the CDR3 reads TGCGCCAGCAGCTCGGACCTCCCCAACACCGGGGAGCTGTTTTTT.

This clone was recorded a few times. This chain uses TRBV29-1 with TRBJ1-6; maybe TRBD1 (5 bases). Germline CDR1 is SQVTM and CDR2 is ANQGSEA. This CDR3 comprises 15 residues. Trimming took 5 bases from V and 7 from J, leaving 18 bases between them. CDR3: CSVHRVRQGNSPLHF. CDR3 nucleotides: TGCAGCGTTCACCGAGTCAGGCAGGGAAATTCACCCCTCCACTTT.

This clone was observed a handful of times. This sequence joins TRBV5-4 and TRBJ2-5, with a tentative D call TRBD2 (5 bases). The CDR3 consists of 15 residues. With 3 bases removed from V and 4 bases from J, the gap between germline ends came to 16 bases. The germline CDR1 and CDR2 sequences are SGHNT and YYREEE (reference sequence). This chain's CDR3 is CASSSGFVGGETQYF. The CDR3 DNA sequence: TGTGCCAGCAGCTCCGGATTTGTAGGAGGAGAGACCCAGTACTTC. The full variable domain, rest sourced from reference TRBV5-4 and TRBJ2-5, is ETGVTQSPTHLIKTRGQQVTLRCSSQSGHNTVSWYQQALGQGPQFIFQYYREEENGRGNFPPRFSGLQFPNYSSELNVNALELDDSALYLCASSSGFVGGETQYFGPGTRLLVL.

This clone occurred a few times. Within the sample, other DNA sequences also encode this same CDR3. The chain's CDR3 is CSVEGQGSNYGYTF. The CDR3 region has the DNA TGCAGCGTTGAAGGGCAGGGATCTAACTATGGCTACACCTTC. The chain recombines TRBV29-1 with TRBJ1-2, with D perhaps matching TRBD1 (5 bases). Looked up from germline, CDR1 is SQVTM and CDR2 is ANQGSEA. V dropped 1 base and J dropped 0 bases, with 9 bases sitting between them. This CDR3 region has 14 residues.

This clone was found a few times. The rearrangement uses TRBV9 and TRBJ2-5; TRBD2 agrees at 12 bases. The length of the CDR3 is 17 residues. Germline trimming cut 2 bases from V and 1 base from J; bases unmatched to any gene: 6. Germline V lookup: CDR1 SGDLS, CDR2 YYNGEE. The chain's CDR3 is CASSVGPGLAGQETQYF. Here the CDR3 DNA reads TGTGCCAGCAGCGTGGGGCCGGGACTAGCGGGCCAAGAGACCCAGTACTTC.

The genes are TRBV7-2 and TRBJ1-2, with 8 bases that match TRBD1. With 5 bases clipped from V and 0 bases from J, the junction kept 5 bases outside the gene matches. Germline V gives CDR1 SGHTA, CDR2 FQGNSA. The CDR3 runs to 15 residues. CDR3 in DNA: TGTGCCAGCAGCCCCGGACAGGGAGCTAACTATGGCTACACCTTC. Translating it yields CASSPGQGANYGYTF.

This clone occurred a few times. This chain connects TRBV30 to TRBJ1-1, with D hard to call. Trimming shortened V by 4 bases and J by 5 bases, and 8 bases separated the two germline ends. Germline lookup yields CDR1 GTSNPN and CDR2 SVGIG (reference sequence). CDR3 length equals 11 residues. CDR3 sequence: CAWNPGTEAFF. CDR3 nucleotide sequence: TGTGCCTGGAACCCGGGAACTGAAGCTTTCTTT.

This clone was observed a few times. The chain recombines TRBV10-2 with TRBJ2-7; D is unclear. The CDR3 sequence is 11 residues long. Between the trimmed V and J ends, which lost 5 bases and 5 bases, there was a span of 7 bases. CDR1 is WSHSY, CDR2 SAAADI, per germline. The CDR3 nucleotides read TGCGCCAGCAGTACCTTCGACGAGCAGTACTTC. Its protein is CASSTFDEQYF.

In its sample, this clone was seen a few times. The V call is TRBV6-1, the J call TRBJ2-3; D gene unclear. The CDR3 has 14 residues. V dropped 1 base and J dropped 3 bases, with 8 bases sitting between them. Per germline, CDR1 MNHNS and CDR2 SASEGT. The CDR3 reads CASSEDGDTDTQYF. The DNA for the CDR3 is TGTGCCAGCAGTGAAGATGGTGATACAGATACGCAGTATTTT.

The CDR3 is CASSQSGTGGAGGYTF. CDR3 DNA sequence: TGTGCCAGCAGCCAATCCGGGACAGGGGGCGCCGGTGGCTACACCTTC. The chain has TRBV14 and TRBJ1-2; TRBD1 aligns across 12 bases. After removal of 2 bases from V and 7 bases from J, the junction contained 8 bases not matched to a gene. Germline V gives CDR1 SGHDN, CDR2 FVKESK. There are 16 residues in the CDR3. The full variable domain, its missing parts supplied by reference TRBV14 and TRBJ1-2, is EAGVTQFPSHSVIEKGQTVTLRCDPISGHDNLYWYRRVMGKEIKFLLHFVKESKQDESGMPNNRFLAERTGGTYSTLKVQPAELEDSGVYFCASSQSGTGGAGGYTFGSGTRLTVV.

The V and J genes are TRBV6-5 and TRBJ1-1; maybe TRBD1 (5 bases). Germline CDR1 reads MNHEY; CDR2 reads SVGAGI. The CDR3 extends over 13 amino acids. Trimming pared 2 bases from V and 7 bases from J, leaving 11 bases between. CDR3 sequence: CASSYDGTIEAFF. Here the CDR3 DNA reads TGTGCCAGCAGTTACGATGGGACTATTGAAGCTTTCTTT.

The rearrangement joins TRBV5-1 to TRBJ1-1; weak D call: TRBD1 (6 bases). The CDR3 is 14 amino acids. V was clipped by 3 bases and J by 4 bases, with 13 bases between them. The germline CDR1 and CDR2 sequences are SGHRS and YFSETQ. The CDR3 region is CASSSQGGGTEAFF. The CDR3 nucleotides are TGCGCCAGCAGCTCACAGGGCGGTGGCACTGAAGCTTTCTTT.

J is TRBJ2-7 and V is TRBV12-5; no definite D call. CDR3 length equals 11 residues. Trimming removed 5 bases from V and 3 bases from J, with 5 bases in between. The V gene's germline CDR1 is LGHNT and CDR2 FRNRAP. CDR3: CASGPHYEQYF. CDR3 in DNA: TGTGCTAGTGGTCCCCACTACGAGCAGTACTTC. Drawing the rest from reference TRBV12-5 and TRBJ2-7, the complete variable domain is DARVTQTPRHKVTEMGQEVTMRCQPILGHNTVFWYRQTMMQGLELLAYFRNRAPLDDSGMPKDRFSAEMPDATLATLKIQPSEPRDSAVYFCASGPHYEQYFGPGTRLTVT.

This clone has only a few counts. The chain uses TRBV2 and TRBJ2-7; TRBD1 is a possible D gene (6 bases). The germline gives CDR1 SNHLY, CDR2 FYNNEI. V was trimmed by 6 bases and J by 0 bases, leaving 9 bases between them. The CDR3 extends over 13 amino acids. The CDR3 loop is CASSGQSSYEQYF. In DNA form, the CDR3 reads TGTGCCAGCAGCGGACAGTCCTCCTACGAGCAGTACTTC. Supplemented by reference TRBV2 and TRBJ2-7, the full variable domain reads EPEVTQTPSHQVTQMGQEVILRCVPISNHLYFYWYRQILGQKVEFLVSFYNNEISEKSEIFDDQFSVERPDGSNFTLKIRSTKLEDSAMYFCASSGQSSYEQYFGPGTRLTVT.

This clone was seen a handful of times. The V and J genes are TRBV19 and TRBJ2-3, with 8 positions matching TRBD1. Germline CDR1 LNHDA, CDR2 SQIVND (reference sequence). The ends lost 2 bases at V and 1 base at J; junction bases unmatched: 5. The CDR3 is 16 residues long. The CDR3 loop reads CASSISVGQGTDTQYF. The CDR3 DNA follows: TGTGCCAGTAGTATAAGCGTGGGACAGGGCACAGATACGCAGTATTTT.

The chain employs TRBV7-2 and TRBJ1-2, with D hard to call. The length of the CDR3 is 11 residues. V was clipped by 5 bases and J by 9 bases, with 10 bases between them. Looked up from germline, CDR1 is SGHTA and CDR2 is FQGNSA. CDR3 DNA: TGTGCCAGCAGCCGACGGGCGAGCTACACCTTC. Its protein product is CASSRRASYTF.

This clone was counted between two and nine times. The chain employs TRBV7-9 and TRBJ1-5, with D uncertain. V lost 5 bases and J lost 10, with 12 bases in between. There are 12 residues in the CDR3. Germline V gene sequence: CDR1 SEHNR, CDR2 FQNEAQ (reference sequence). In DNA form, the CDR3 reads TGTGCCAGCAGCCTGGAAGGCAATCCCCAGCATTTT. Translation gives CASSLEGNPQHF.

This sequence joins TRBV19 and TRBJ2-5; TRBD1 is a possible D gene (6 bases). This CDR3 is built from 13 residues. CDR1 and CDR2 from the germline V gene are LNHDA and SQIVND (reference sequence). V gave up 3 bases and J gave up 4 bases, with 9 bases separating them. CDR3 in amino acids: CASSIQGGETQYF. The CDR3, as DNA: TGTGCCAGTAGTATCCAAGGGGGAGAGACCCAGTACTTC.

This clone was picked up a small number of times. The J gene is TRBJ1-1, the V gene TRBV11-1, with D uncertain. V was cut by 0 bases and J by 1 base, with 3 bases left in between. This CDR3 contains 13 residues. In germline, CDR1 is SGHAT, CDR2 FQDESV (reference sequence). CDR3 DNA sequence: TGTGCCAGCAGCTTAGCAGGGAACACTGAAGCTTTCTTT. As protein: CASSLAGNTEAFF.